These T cell receptor beta chains were read from a single sample in a study of cytotoxic CD8 clonotypes in ibrutinib-treated CLL. TCRdb's table, derived via immunoSEQ multiplex PCR, lists solely in-frame clones and lacks some. The table records roughly 250,000 clones, roughly 70% of them present only once. The starting material was PBMCs, obtained after 24 months of ibrutinib treatment. The origin of the receptors is a human donor with chronic lymphocytic leukemia. Both conserved end residues are part of each CDR3. A D gene is named only where the DNA matches it firmly. For some rows the clone size is stated as once, few or many, or as a class when expanded; others skip it.

.	TRBV7-3	.	TRBJ2-6	TGTGCCAGCAGCTTAACCCCCAGCTCTGGGGCCAACGTCCTGACTTTC	CASSLTPSSGANVLTF
few	TRBV5-1	TRBD1	TRBJ2-7	TGCGCCAGCACCTTCGGGACAGCCGCCTACGAGCAGTACTTC	CASTFGTAAYEQYF
few	TRBV11-3	.	TRBJ2-3	TGTGCCAGCAGCCAACGCGCGGGCGGGTCCACAGATACGCAGTATTTT	CASSQRAGGSTDTQYF
.	TRBV5-5	.	TRBJ2-7	TGTGCCAGCAGCTTGAGGGACGAGCAGTACTTC	CASSLRDEQYF
.	TRBV4-3	.	TRBJ1-1	TGCGCCAGCAGCCAAGATCCGTCCAGCACTGAAGCTTTCTTT	CASSQDPSSTEAFF
.	TRBV28	.	TRBJ1-2	TGTGCCAGCAGTTACCGAGAAAGGGCTCAAAGAGGAGGCTACACCTTC	CASSYRERAQRGGYTF
.	TRBV6-6	TRBD1	TRBJ2-7	TGTGCCAGCGGGGCAGGGGGCGCCTTCGAGCAGTACTTC	CASGAGGAFEQYF
.	TRBV30	.	TRBJ1-4	TGTGCCTGGAGTGTACTACGGGGCTCCAATGAAAAACTGTTTTTT	CAWSVLRGSNEKLFF
.	TRBV27	.	TRBJ1-3	TGTGCCACCCCAGAGGACAGCTTCGGCTCTGGAAACACCATATATTTT	CATPEDSFGSGNTIYF
.	TRBV4-1	.	TRBJ2-7	TGCGCCAGCAGCCAACCCTCGGGGGCGATTGGAGAGGGCGAGCAGTACTTC	CASSQPSGAIGEGEQYF
.	TRBV28	.	TRBJ1-2	TGTGCCAGCAACGTCGGGGTGGACTATGGCTACACCTTC	CASNVGVDYGYTF
.	TRBV11-3	.	TRBJ1-1	TGTGCCAGCAGCTTATCAGGGGACACTGAAGCTTTCTTT	CASSLSGDTEAFF
.	TRBV14	.	TRBJ2-7	TGTGCCAGCAGCCCGACCCCGGGGTCTAATGAGCAGTACTTC	CASSPTPGSNEQYF
.	TRBV21-1	.	TRBJ2-5	TGTGCCAGCAGCGGGCACCAGGATCGGCGGGGGGCCCAGTACTTC	CASSGHQDRRGAQYF
.	TRBV6-5	TRBD1	TRBJ2-5	TGTGCCAGCAGTAACACAGGGGGCAATGGAGAGACCCAGTACTTC	CASSNTGGNGETQYF
.	TRBV11-3	.	TRBJ1-2	TGTGCCAGCAGCTCCTGGGGGAAGTGTACGGGCTACACCTTC	CASSSWGKCTGYTF
.	TRBV30	.	TRBJ1-3	TGTGCCTGGAGTGTAAGGCAGGGCCCTGGAAACACCATATATTTT	CAWSVRQGPGNTIYF
.	TRBV27	.	TRBJ1-5	TGTGCCAGCAGTCCAACTCCAGGGGATAGCAATCAGCCCCAGCATTTT	CASSPTPGDSNQPQHF
.	TRBV11-2	.	TRBJ2-7	TGTGCCAGCAGCCCCGGGACTTCGGGGTACCAGTACTTC	CASSPGTSGYQYF
.	TRBV6-6	.	TRBJ1-5	TGTGCCAGCACCAACGGGTGGGGCAATCAGCCCCAGCATTTT	CASTNGWGNQPQHF
.	TRBV2	TRBD1	TRBJ2-1	TGTGCCAGCAAAACCGGGACAGCTCTTTTCGAGCAGTTCTTC	CASKTGTALFEQFF
.	TRBV4-3	.	TRBJ2-7	TGCGCCAGCAGCCAAGATACCGGCCTCTCCGAGCAGTACTTC	CASSQDTGLSEQYF
.	TRBV10-2	.	TRBJ2-3	TGCGCCATCTCAACCAGCGGCACAGATACGCAGTATTTT	CAISTSGTDTQYF
once	TRBV29-1	.	TRBJ2-3	TGCAGCTGTTGGGTGGGGGAATCCACAGATACGCAGTATTTT	CSCWVGESTDTQYF
.	TRBV9	TRBD2	TRBJ2-5	TGTGCCAGCAGCGTAGGGGCTAGCGGGACCGGGGAGACCCAGTACTTC	CASSVGASGTGETQYF
once	TRBV7-2	.	TRBJ2-6	TGTGCCAGCAGCTTAGCGCTGGGGTCTGGGGCCAACGTCCTGACTTTC	CASSLALGSGANVLTF
.	TRBV7-9	.	TRBJ2-7	TGTGCCAGCAGCCCATCATACGAGCAGTACTTC	CASSPSYEQYF
.	TRBV7-9	TRBD2	TRBJ2-7	TGTGCCAGCAGCTTTAGTCCTAGCGGGAGCTCCTACGAGCAGTACTTC	CASSFSPSGSSYEQYF
.	TRBV19	TRBD2	TRBJ2-2	TGTGCCAGTAGTTCTAGCGGGGACACCGGGGAGCTGTTTTTT	CASSSSGDTGELFF
.	TRBV9	.	TRBJ2-7	TGTGCCAGCAGCACCCAACCCGACTACGAGCAGTACTTC	CASSTQPDYEQYF
.	TRBV9	.	TRBJ2-3	TGTGCCAGCAGCCCGACCGGGGATAGCACAGATACGCAGTATTTT	CASSPTGDSTDTQYF
once	TRBV7-8	.	TRBJ2-5	TGTGCCAGCAGCTCCGTGCCGGATCTAGGGGAGACCCAGTACTTC	CASSSVPDLGETQYF
.	TRBV7-3	TRBD2	TRBJ2-3	TGTGCCAGCAGGGGGACTAGCGGTAGCACAGATACGCAGTATTTT	CASRGTSGSTDTQYF
.	TRBV28	.	TRBJ2-5	TGTGCCAGCAGCCAGGACGAGCAAGAGACCCAGTACTTC	CASSQDEQETQYF
once	TRBV7-3	.	TRBJ2-1	TGTGCCAGCAGCTTAGAACTAGTTAGCGATGAGCAGTTCTTC	CASSLELVSDEQFF
.	TRBV7-8	.	TRBJ1-5	TGTGCCAGCAGCCCGATGGGCAGGGTGGGCAATCAGCCCCAGCATTTT	CASSPMGRVGNQPQHF
.	TRBV11-2	.	TRBJ2-4	TGTGCCAGCAGCTTTGCAGGGGAGGACATTCAGTACTTC	CASSFAGEDIQYF
.	TRBV5-6	TRBD1	TRBJ2-2	TGTGCCAGCAGCCCAGGGGGCTCCGGGGAGCTGTTTTTT	CASSPGGSGELFF
.	TRBV29-1	.	TRBJ1-5	TGCAGCGTTGAAACTCGCAGGGTGCATGGAAGCAATCAGCCCCAGCATTTT	CSVETRRVHGSNQPQHF
.	TRBV29-1	.	TRBJ1-5	TGCAGCGCAAGACAGGGCAATCAGCCCCAGCATTTT	CSARQGNQPQHF
.	TRBV18	.	TRBJ1-3	TGTGCCAGCTCACCAGTAATAACAGCTACTGGAAACACCATATATTTT	CASSPVITATGNTIYF
.	TRBV7-6	.	TRBJ1-1	TGTGCCAGCAGCTTTGGACAAAGCGCTGAAGCTTTCTTT	CASSFGQSAEAFF
few	TRBV6-5	.	TRBJ2-1	TGTGCCGCTGGGTCTAAGGCGGGGACTTACAATGAGCAGTTCTTC	CAAGSKAGTYNEQFF
.	TRBV28	TRBD1	TRBJ2-5	TGTGCCAGCAGTACACAGGGGACCAAGGTGACCCAGTACTTC	CASSTQGTKVTQYF
.	TRBV7-2	.	TRBJ1-3	TGTGCCAGCAGTCGAACTCAGGGTACTGGAAACACCATATATTTT	CASSRTQGTGNTIYF
.	TRBV27	.	TRBJ2-7	TGTGCCAGCAGTTTGGGTTACGAGCAGTACTTC	CASSLGYEQYF
.	TRBV6-6	.	TRBJ1-5	TGTGCCAGCAGTTACGTGGGTCAGCCCCAGCATTTT	CASSYVGQPQHF
once	TRBV30	TRBD2	TRBJ2-1	TGTGCCTGGAGCGCCTGGCGGGAGGGGTTTGGCGATGAGCAGTTCTTC	CAWSAWREGFGDEQFF
.	TRBV7-2	.	TRBJ2-5	TGTGCCAGCAGCTCTCAAGAGACCCAGTACTTC	CASSSQETQYF
.	TRBV11-2	.	TRBJ1-2	TGTGCCAGCAGCTTAGGGCTAGTAGTCCCGGGGGCTAGCCATGGCTACACCTTC	CASSLGLVVPGASHGYTF
.	TRBV27	TRBD1	TRBJ1-1	TGTGCCAGCAGCATACAGGGGACTGAAGCTTTCTTT	CASSIQGTEAFF
few	TRBV27	.	TRBJ2-2	TGTGCCAGCAGTTTATTGGGCCGGGAGCTGTTTTTT	CASSLLGRELFF
.	TRBV29-1	.	TRBJ2-7	TGCAGCGTTGGGAGTGCCTTGGGAGAGCAGTACTTC	CSVGSALGEQYF
.	TRBV6-6	.	TRBJ2-5	TGTGCCAGCAGTTACTCGAGTGCCGCCCAGACCCAGTACTTC	CASSYSSAAQTQYF